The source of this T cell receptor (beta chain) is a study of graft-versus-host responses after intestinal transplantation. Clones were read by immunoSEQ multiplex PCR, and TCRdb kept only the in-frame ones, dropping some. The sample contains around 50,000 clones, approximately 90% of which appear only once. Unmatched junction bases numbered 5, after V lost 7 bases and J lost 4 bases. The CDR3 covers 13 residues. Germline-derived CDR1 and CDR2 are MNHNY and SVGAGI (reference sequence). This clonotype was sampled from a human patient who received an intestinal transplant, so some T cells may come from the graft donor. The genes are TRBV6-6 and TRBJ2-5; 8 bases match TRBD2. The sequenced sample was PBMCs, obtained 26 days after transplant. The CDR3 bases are TGTGCCAGCACTCGGGGACTAGGAGAGACCCAGTACTTC. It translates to CASTRGLGETQYF.